The source of this T cell receptor (beta chain) is a study of technical replicates of blood from several donors. CDR1 and CDR2 from the germline V gene are SGHRS and YFSETQ. The V and J ends lost 4 bases and 5 bases, in that order; junction bases with no gene match: 7. The CDR3 is 15 amino acids. TCRdb keeps only in-frame clones here, not all; method: immunoSEQ multiplex PCR. The repertoire has around 72,000 clones, approximately 91% of them found once; the top ten carry roughly 5%. The clonotype was recovered from a human donor in good health. Some clones in this sample may be carry-over from other donors' samples. Sequenced input: PBMCs. The J gene is TRBJ2-5, the V gene TRBV5-1, with TRBD2 matching over 11 bases. For the CDR3, the DNA is TGCGCCAGCAGCGTAGGGACTAGCGGCTCGGAGACCCAGTACTTC. This translates into CASSVGTSGSETQYF.